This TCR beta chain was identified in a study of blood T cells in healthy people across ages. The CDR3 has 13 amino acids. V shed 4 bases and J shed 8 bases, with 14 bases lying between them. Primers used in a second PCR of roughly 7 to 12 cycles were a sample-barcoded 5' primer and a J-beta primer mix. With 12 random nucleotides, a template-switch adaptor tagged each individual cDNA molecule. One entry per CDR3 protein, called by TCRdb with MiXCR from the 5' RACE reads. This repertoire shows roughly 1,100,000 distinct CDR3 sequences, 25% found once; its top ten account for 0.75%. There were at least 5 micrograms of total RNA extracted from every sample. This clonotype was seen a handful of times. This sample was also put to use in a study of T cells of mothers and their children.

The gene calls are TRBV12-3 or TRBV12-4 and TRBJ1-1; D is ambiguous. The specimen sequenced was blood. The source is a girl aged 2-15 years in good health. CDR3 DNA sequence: TGTGCCAGCAGTTCCCCTCTACTTAGCGAAGCTTTCTTT. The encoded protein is CASSSPLLSEAFF.